This T cell receptor (beta chain) was recovered during a study of T cells in Graves' hyperthyroidism and ophthalmopathy. This clonotype was picked up many times. Researchers amplified the TCR beta CDR3 regions from RNA transcripts. A set of HTBI primers served as the primers for a first-round RT-PCR of the TCR CDR3. Via MiXCR, TCRdb re-called the multiplex PCR reads, giving one row per CDR3 protein. Found here are 350,000 or so distinct CDR3 sequences, around a sixth of them singletons; the top ten hold around 47%. Patients between 18 and 65 years old had hyperthyroidism, newly diagnosed and lasting under 2 months. Diagnoses used clinical symptoms, serum thyroxine and TRAb, thyroid ultrasound and orbital computed tomography. Source material for PBMCs was about 11 ml fresh peripheral blood. Germline values: CDR1 KGHDR, CDR2 SFDVKD. The CDR3 has 12 amino acids. V was clipped by 3 bases and J by 5 bases, with 5 bases between them.

The rearrangement uses TRBV24-1 and TRBJ2-3; no definite D call. Sequencing was done on a sample of blood. The receptor's source is a woman between 50 and 59 years old with Graves' hyperthyroidism. DNA of the CDR3: TGTGCCACCAGTGATCCTCAAGATACGCAGTATTTT. Amino acid sequence: CATSDPQDTQYF.